Here is one T cell receptor (beta chain) with its context. The target antigen is unknown. The sample belongs to a study of PD-1 blockade in classical Hodgkin lymphoma. Regarding the study as a whole: By C4D1, CD4+ diversity increased significantly, especially in complete responders.

The patients all showed relapse after autologous stem cell transplantation, while their brentuximab vedotin exposure varied. Produced via immunoSEQ multiplex PCR; TCRdb's table is partial and in-frame only. The table records 30,000 to 35,000 clones, roughly four fifths of them present only once. The V gene's germline CDR1 is SGHTA and CDR2 FQGNSA. The CDR3 is made up of 13 amino acids. Trimming pared 1 base from V and 12 bases from J, leaving 13 bases between. The origin of this receptor is a human donor with classical Hodgkin lymphoma. The sequenced sample was peripheral blood mononuclear cells (PBMCs), obtained at baseline. The rearrangement links TRBV7-2 to TRBJ2-1; a weak D match, TRBD1 (6 bases). The CDR3, as DNA: TGTGCCAGCAGCTTAGAGTCACAGGGTCCGCAGTTCTTC. It yields the protein CASSLESQGPQFF.